This T cell receptor beta chain was recovered during a study of shared clonotypes between healthy human individuals. At the level of the study: Three plates were used per donor for CD4 naive, three for CD4 memory, two for CD8 naive and one for CD8 memory.

The repertoire was sequenced with immunoSEQ multiplex PCR; TCRdb's copy has only in-frame clones and lacks some. The profile shows about 610,000 clones, 97% of them singletons. Comment on this clone: What it recognizes is unknown.

Whole-study findings and limits: Of the naive CD4 clonotypes, approximately 5% were shared across several donors. Estimated clonotype richness was generally higher in naive than memory subsets.

The CDR3 covers 16 residues. With V trimmed by 5 bases and J by 2 bases, 7 bases remained unmatched. In germline, CDR1 is MDHEN, CDR2 SYDVKM. This chain connects TRBV28 to TRBJ2-1; 9 bases match TRBD2. This TCR came from a woman in her twenties or thirties in good health. Sequences were obtained from naive CD4+ T cells sorted from blood. The subset was: CD45RA+ positively selected. CDR3 bases: TGTGCCAGCAGTACCCCCGGCGGGGGGGCCTACAATGAGCAGTTCTTC. Protein: CASSTPGGGAYNEQFF.